This T cell receptor beta chain is from a study of blood T cell repertoires in COVID-19. Authors' processing steps: Scientists estimated how many nucleated cells there were by amplifying reference gene primers. Method: immunoSEQ multiplex PCR; TCRdb's copy keeps in-frame clones and lacks some. D and trimming were read from the DNA, whereas the V and J calls and clone size are those reported in that table. This table holds approximately 250,000 clones, about nine tenths found once. V was trimmed by 4 bases and J by 5 bases, leaving 14 bases between them. The CDR3 covers 14 residues. CDR1 SGHDN and CDR2 FVKESK come from the germline V gene.

Sequenced material: peripheral blood. The genes are TRBV14 and TRBJ1-1, with D possibly TRBD1 on 5 matching bases. The sequence was obtained from a woman aged 60-75 years who had recovered from COVID-19. Here the CDR3 DNA reads TGTGCCAGCAGCCTCAGGAGGGGTAGGACTGAAGCTTTCTTT. Translated: CASSLRRGRTEAFF.